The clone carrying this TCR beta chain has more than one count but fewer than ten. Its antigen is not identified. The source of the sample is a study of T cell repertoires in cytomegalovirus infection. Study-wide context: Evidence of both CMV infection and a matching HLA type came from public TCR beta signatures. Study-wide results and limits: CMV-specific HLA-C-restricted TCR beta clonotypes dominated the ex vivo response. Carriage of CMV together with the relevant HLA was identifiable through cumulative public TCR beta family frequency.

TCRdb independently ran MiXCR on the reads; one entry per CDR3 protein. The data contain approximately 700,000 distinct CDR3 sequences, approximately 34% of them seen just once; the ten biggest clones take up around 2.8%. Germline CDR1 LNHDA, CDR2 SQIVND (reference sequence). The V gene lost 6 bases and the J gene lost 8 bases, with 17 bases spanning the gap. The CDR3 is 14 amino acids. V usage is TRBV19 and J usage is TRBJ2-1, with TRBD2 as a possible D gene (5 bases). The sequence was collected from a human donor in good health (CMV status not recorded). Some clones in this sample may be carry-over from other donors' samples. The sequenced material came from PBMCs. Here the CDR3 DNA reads TGTGCCAGTAGAAACCTAGCAGGTGACGATGAGCAGTTCTTC. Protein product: CASRNLAGDDEQFF.